The text below deals with one T cell receptor (beta chain). Unmatched junction bases numbered 11, after V lost 2 bases and J lost 4 bases. The CDR3 runs 17 residues. The germline V gene encodes CDR1 SGHVS and CDR2 FQNEAQ. These data belong to a study of cytomegalovirus exposure and HLA in healthy donors. Study details: Among several hundred genotyped donors, roughly 80% fell in the Caucasian-associated ancestry cluster.

The study ran its PCR with 60 Vbeta and 13 Jbeta primers. Repertoires were generated with immunoSEQ multiplex PCR, while TCRdb's copy carries only in-frame clones and drops some. The sample includes about 140,000 clones, roughly 86% of them seen just once. The TCR comes from a man aged 18-30 years in good health and CMV-seropositive. The sample was PBMCs. The gene calls are TRBV7-8 and TRBJ1-2, with TRBD1 identical over 9 bases. For the CDR3, the DNA is TGTGCCAGCAGCTTATCCGGGACAGGGCGGATTTTCTATGGCTACACCTTC. Protein product: CASSLSGTGRIFYGYTF.